Following are 20 T cell receptor beta chains from one sample sequenced in a study of shared clonotypes between healthy human individuals. Clones were read by immunoSEQ multiplex PCR, and TCRdb kept only the in-frame ones, dropping some. The sample yields 2 million or so clones, roughly 95% seen once. Specimen: naive CD4+ T cells sorted from blood. Subset noted: CD45RA+ positively selected. These receptors originate from a man aged 18-30 years in good health.

V usage is TRBV7-3 and J usage is TRBJ2-2, with D unclear. This CDR3 spans 15 amino acids. V gave up 5 bases and J gave up 2 bases, with 12 bases separating them. CDR1 and CDR2 (germline): SGHTA, FQGTGA. The CDR3 loop is CASSPLGQNTGELFF. CDR3 bases: TGTGCCAGCAGCCCATTGGGCCAAAACACCGGGGAGCTGTTTTTT.

The chain employs TRBV18 and TRBJ2-7; D is possibly TRBD2 (6 bases). Germline lookup yields CDR1 KGHSH and CDR2 LQKENI. V was clipped by 4 bases and J by 3 bases, with 16 bases between them. The CDR3 totals 15 residues. Here the CDR3 reads CASSRGTADVYEQYF. As DNA, the CDR3 is TGTGCCAGCTCACGCGGGACGGCGGACGTCTACGAGCAGTACTTC.

V is TRBV4-1 and J is TRBJ2-5; 7 bases align to TRBD2. The CDR3 consists of 17 residues. V lost 0 bases and J lost 1; bases outside the gene matches: 8. Germline assignment: CDR1 MGHRA and CDR2 YSYEKL. Here the CDR3 DNA reads TGCGCCAGCAGCCAAGAGGGGGGAGGGGTTCGCCAAGAGACCCAGTACTTC. As protein: CASSQEGGGVRQETQYF.

The chain links TRBV7-6 to TRBJ1-2, with TRBD1 matching 9 bases. J lost 5 bases, V lost 1 base, and 5 bases had no gene match. CDR3 length equals 15 residues. The germline V gene encodes CDR1 SGHVS and CDR2 FNYEAQ. Here the CDR3 DNA reads TGTGCCAGCAGCTTAGAAACAGGGGGCACGTATGGCTACACCTTC. It encodes CASSLETGGTYGYTF.

This clone was seen only once. V and J are TRBV6-5 and TRBJ1-3, with D tentatively TRBD1 (5 bases). Germline CDR1 is MNHEY and CDR2 is SVGAGI. The CDR3 has 14 residues. V was trimmed by 6 bases and J by 4 bases, leaving 13 bases between them. DNA of the CDR3: TGTGCCAGCAGACCCCCGGGGCGGGGAAACACCATATATTTT. Protein: CASRPPGRGNTIYF.

The rearrangement links TRBV10-1 to TRBJ1-1; the D is unclear. The germline V gene has CDR1 WNHNN and CDR2 SYGVQD (reference sequence). Trimming removed 3 bases at V and 1 base at J, with 12 bases between. The CDR3 has 15 residues. The chain's CDR3 is CASSDKGPKNTEAFF. CDR3 nucleotide sequence: TGCGCCAGCAGTGATAAGGGCCCTAAGAACACTGAAGCTTTCTTT.

The V gene is TRBV2, the J gene TRBJ2-7; TRBD1 aligns across 7 bases. CDR1 and CDR2 (germline): SNHLY, FYNNEI. The CDR3 totals 16 residues. V dropped 8 bases and J dropped 4; count of bases not matched to a gene: 17. CDR3 protein: CASELTPGTALYEQYF. The CDR3 DNA follows: TGTGCCAGCGAACTTACCCCCGGGACAGCCTTATACGAGCAGTACTTC. The full variable domain, completed using reference TRBV2 and TRBJ2-7, is EPEVTQTPSHQVTQMGQEVILRCVPISNHLYFYWYRQILGQKVEFLVSFYNNEISEKSEIFDDQFSVERPDGSNFTLKIRSTKLEDSAMYFCASELTPGTALYEQYFGPGTRLTVT.

This chain uses TRBV2 with TRBJ2-7, with 12 bases aligning to TRBD2. CDR1 is SNHLY, CDR2 FYNNEI, per germline. V lost 6 bases to trimming and J lost 5 bases; unmatched junction nucleotides: 8. The CDR3 is made up of 15 amino acids. CDR3 DNA sequence: TGTGCCAGCAGCTTGACTAGCGGGAGATTTGACGAGCAGTACTTC. This encodes CASSLTSGRFDEQYF.

The chain is built from TRBV5-4 and TRBJ2-3, with a tentative D call TRBD2 (5 bases). Trimming pared 4 bases from V and 4 bases from J, leaving 10 bases between. The CDR3 is 13 residues long. Germline CDR1 is SGHNT and CDR2 is YYREEE (reference sequence). As DNA, the CDR3 is TGTGCCAGCAGCGCACTAGTTCCAGATACGCAGTATTTT. Amino acid sequence: CASSALVPDTQYF.

This sequence joins TRBV9 and TRBJ2-5; 7 nucleotides agree with TRBD2. The trim removed 0 bases at V and 1 base at J, leaving 9 bases unmatched. There are 17 residues in the CDR3. Germline assignment: CDR1 SGDLS and CDR2 YYNGEE. Here the CDR3 reads CASSVAMASGAQETQYF. The CDR3 bases are TGTGCCAGCAGCGTAGCTATGGCTAGCGGAGCCCAAGAGACCCAGTACTTC. Based on the CDR3 plus reference TRBV9 and TRBJ2-5, the full variable domain is DSGVTQTPKHLITATGQRVTLRCSPRSGDLSVYWYQQSLDQGLQFLIQYYNGEERAKGNILERFSAQQFPDLHSELNLSSLELGDSALYFCASSVAMASGAQETQYFGPGTRLLVL.

The table lists this clone with a count of one. The genes are TRBV6-6 and TRBJ1-2, with a possible D match to TRBD1 (6 bases). The CDR3 is 14 residues long. Germline V lookup: CDR1 MNHNY, CDR2 SVGAGI (reference sequence). Trimming removed 8 bases from V and 7 bases from J, with 20 bases in between. The CDR3 here is CASWRGTGWSGYTF. In nucleotides, the CDR3 is TGTGCCAGCTGGAGGGGAACAGGGTGGAGTGGCTACACCTTC.

The J gene is TRBJ1-2, the V gene TRBV7-9; D is ambiguous. Germline CDR1 SEHNR, CDR2 FQNEAQ (reference sequence). The CDR3 runs to 13 residues. Trimming removed 2 bases at V and 1 base at J, with 5 bases between. CDR3 protein: CASSLSDNYGYTF. CDR3 coding DNA: TGTGCCAGCAGCTTAAGTGATAACTATGGCTACACCTTC.

This chain uses TRBV2 with TRBJ1-4, with 7 positions matching TRBD1. Germline CDR1 SNHLY, CDR2 FYNNEI. V lost 6 bases to trimming and J lost 5 bases; unmatched junction nucleotides: 9. The CDR3 is 15 residues long. The CDR3 region has the DNA TGTGCCAGCAGCCCTGCCGGGACAGTAAATGAAAAACTGTTTTTT. Translating it yields CASSPAGTVNEKLFF.

The CDR3 is CASSSGPTGNTIYF. CDR3 nucleotides: TGTGCCAGCAGCTCCGGGCCAACTGGAAACACCATATATTTT. This rearrangement joins TRBV5-6 to TRBJ1-3; D gene ambiguous. The germline gives CDR1 SGHDT, CDR2 YYEEEE. CDR3 size: 14 residues. Trimming took off 3 bases at V and 2 bases at J, with 9 bases between the two ends.

This clone was detected only once. The chain employs TRBV30 and TRBJ2-5; TRBD2 matches 9 bases. J gave up 5 bases and V 0 bases, and 10 bases lay outside the gene matches. Per germline, CDR1 GTSNPN and CDR2 SVGIG (reference sequence). The CDR3 runs to 16 residues. CDR3 in amino acids: CAWSVSQRGAGETQYF. The DNA for the CDR3 is TGTGCCTGGAGTGTAAGCCAGCGGGGGGCAGGTGAGACCCAGTACTTC.

To note about this clone: This sample includes further DNA sequences coding for the same CDR3. The chain is built from TRBV7-2 and TRBJ2-7; 9 bases are shared with TRBD1. Germline V CDR1 and CDR2: SGHTA, FQGNSA. The CDR3 totals 15 residues. V gave up 0 bases and J gave up 3 bases; unmatched junction bases: 3. The CDR3 DNA follows: TGTGCCAGCAGCTTAGCCGGGACAGGGAGCTACGAGCAGTACTTC. Translation: CASSLAGTGSYEQYF.

J is TRBJ2-7 and V is TRBV6-1; D is unclear. This CDR3 spans 14 amino acids. CDR1 is MNHNS and CDR2 is SASEGT in the germline V gene. Trimming left V 1 base short and J 2 bases short, with 9 bases between. This chain's CDR3 is CASSEGPAAYEQYF. Written as DNA, the CDR3 is TGTGCCAGCAGTGAAGGGCCTGCGGCCTACGAGCAGTACTTC.

The chain carries TRBV6-6 and TRBJ2-3; 7 bases agree with TRBD2. CDR1 is MNHNY, CDR2 SVGAGI, per germline (reference sequence). Unmatched junction bases numbered 9, after V lost 7 bases and J lost 2 bases. The CDR3 spans 15 residues. In DNA form, the CDR3 reads TGTGCCAGCACCCCTAACGGGAGGTCCACAGATACGCAGTATTTT. It specifies CASTPNGRSTDTQYF.

The chain has TRBV5-5 and TRBJ1-4; D might be TRBD1 (6 bases). Germline assignment: CDR1 SGHKS and CDR2 YYEKEE (reference sequence). The CDR3 covers 14 residues. V lost 7 bases and J lost 0, with 10 bases in between. The CDR3 sequence: CASSQGPTNEKLFF. The CDR3 bases are TGTGCCAGCTCCCAGGGGCCAACTAATGAAAAACTGTTTTTT. Full variable domain (rest looked up from reference TRBV5-5 and TRBJ1-4): DAGVTQSPTHLIKTRGQQVTLRCSPISGHKSVSWYQQVLGQGPQFIFQYYEKEERGRGNFPDRFSARQFPNYSSELNVNALLLGDSALYLCASSQGPTNEKLFFGSGTQLSVL.

Ten or more counts support this clone. The V gene is TRBV18, the J gene TRBJ1-4; D ambiguous. Germline CDR1 reads KGHSH; CDR2 reads LQKENI. Trimming took off 3 bases at V and 7 bases at J, with 12 bases between the two ends. This CDR3 contains 14 residues. The CDR3 nucleotides read TGTGCCAGCTCACCGGCACAGACTTCTGAAAAACTGTTTTTT. Amino acid sequence: CASSPAQTSEKLFF. The entire variable domain, with the rest obtained from reference TRBV18 and TRBJ1-4, is as follows: NAGVMQNPRHLVRRRGQEARLRCSPMKGHSHVYWYRQLPEEGLKFMVYLQKENIIDESGMPKERFSAEFPKEGPSILRIQQVVRGDSAAYFCASSPAQTSEKLFFGSGTQLSVL.